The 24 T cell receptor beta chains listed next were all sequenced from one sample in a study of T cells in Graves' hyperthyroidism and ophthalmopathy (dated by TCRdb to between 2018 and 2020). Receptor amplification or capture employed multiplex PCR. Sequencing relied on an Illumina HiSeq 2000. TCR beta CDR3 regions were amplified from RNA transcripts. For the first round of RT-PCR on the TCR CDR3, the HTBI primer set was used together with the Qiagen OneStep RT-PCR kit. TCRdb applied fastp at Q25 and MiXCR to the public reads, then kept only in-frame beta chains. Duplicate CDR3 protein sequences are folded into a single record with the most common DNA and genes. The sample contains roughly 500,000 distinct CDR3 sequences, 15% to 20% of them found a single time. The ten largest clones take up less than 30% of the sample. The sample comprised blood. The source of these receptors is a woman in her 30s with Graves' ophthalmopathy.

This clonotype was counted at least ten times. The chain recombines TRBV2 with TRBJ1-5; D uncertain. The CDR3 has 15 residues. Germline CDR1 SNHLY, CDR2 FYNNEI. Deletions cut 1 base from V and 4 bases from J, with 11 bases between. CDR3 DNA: TGTGCCAGCAGTGAAGTATACTCGGCAAATCAGCCCCAGCATTTT. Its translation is CASSEVYSANQPQHF.

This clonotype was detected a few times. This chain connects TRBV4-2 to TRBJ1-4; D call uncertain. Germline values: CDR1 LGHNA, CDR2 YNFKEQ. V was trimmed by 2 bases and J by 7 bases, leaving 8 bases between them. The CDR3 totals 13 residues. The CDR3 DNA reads TGTGCCAGCAGCCAAAATTTTGGTGAAAAACTGTTTTTT. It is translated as CASSQNFGEKLFF.

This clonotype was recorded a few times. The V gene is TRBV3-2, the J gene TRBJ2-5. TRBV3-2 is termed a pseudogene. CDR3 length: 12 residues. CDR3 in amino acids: CASSLENRVRYF. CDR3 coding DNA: TGTGCCAGCAGTTTAGAGAACAGAGTTCGGTACTTC.

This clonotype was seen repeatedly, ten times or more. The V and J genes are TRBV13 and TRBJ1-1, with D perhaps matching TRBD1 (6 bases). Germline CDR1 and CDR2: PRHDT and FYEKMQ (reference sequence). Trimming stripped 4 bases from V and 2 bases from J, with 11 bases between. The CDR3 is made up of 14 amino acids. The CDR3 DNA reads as TGTGCCAGCAGCTCCGGACAGCGAAACACTGAAGCTTTCTTT. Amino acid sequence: CASSSGQRNTEAFF.

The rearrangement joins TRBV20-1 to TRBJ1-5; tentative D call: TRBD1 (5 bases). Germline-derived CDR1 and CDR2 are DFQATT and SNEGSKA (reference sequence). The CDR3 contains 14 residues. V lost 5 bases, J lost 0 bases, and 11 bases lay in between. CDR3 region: CSAYTGGSNQPQHF. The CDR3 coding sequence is TGCAGTGCTTACACGGGGGGTAGCAATCAGCCCCAGCATTTT.

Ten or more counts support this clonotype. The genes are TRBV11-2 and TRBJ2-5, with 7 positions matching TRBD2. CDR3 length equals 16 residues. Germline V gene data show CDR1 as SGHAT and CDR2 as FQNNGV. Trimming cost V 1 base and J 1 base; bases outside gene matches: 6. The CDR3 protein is CASSLAPGGLQETQYF. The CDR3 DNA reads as TGTGCCAGCAGCTTAGCCCCGGGAGGCCTCCAAGAGACCCAGTACTTC.

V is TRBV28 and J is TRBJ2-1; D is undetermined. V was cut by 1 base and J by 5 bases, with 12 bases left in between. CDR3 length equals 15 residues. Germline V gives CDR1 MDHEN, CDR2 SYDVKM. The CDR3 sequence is CASSLSSPPHNEQFF. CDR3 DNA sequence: TGTGCCAGCAGTTTATCTAGTCCTCCCCACAATGAGCAGTTCTTC.

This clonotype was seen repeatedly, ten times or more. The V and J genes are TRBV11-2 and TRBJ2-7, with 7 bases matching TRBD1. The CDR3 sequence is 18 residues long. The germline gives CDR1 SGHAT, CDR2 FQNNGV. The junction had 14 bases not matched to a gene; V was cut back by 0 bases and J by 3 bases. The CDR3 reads CASSLDSRDSVGHYEQYF. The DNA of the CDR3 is TGTGCCAGCAGCTTAGATTCCCGGGACAGCGTTGGTCACTACGAGCAGTACTTC.

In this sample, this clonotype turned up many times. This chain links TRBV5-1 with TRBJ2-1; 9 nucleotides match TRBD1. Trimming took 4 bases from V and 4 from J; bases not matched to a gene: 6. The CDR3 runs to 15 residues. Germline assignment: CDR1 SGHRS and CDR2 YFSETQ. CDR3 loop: CASSLRTGEYNEQFF. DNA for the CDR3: TGCGCCAGCAGCCTTAGGACAGGGGAATACAATGAGCAGTTCTTC.

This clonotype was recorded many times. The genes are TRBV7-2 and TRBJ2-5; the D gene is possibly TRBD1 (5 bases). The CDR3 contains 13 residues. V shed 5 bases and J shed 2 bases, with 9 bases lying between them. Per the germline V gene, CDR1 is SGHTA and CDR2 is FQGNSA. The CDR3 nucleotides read TGTGCCAGCAGCCCGACAGTACAAGAGACCCAGTACTTC. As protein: CASSPTVQETQYF. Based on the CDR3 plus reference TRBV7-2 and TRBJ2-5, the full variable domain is GAGVSQSPSNKVTEKGKDVELRCDPISGHTALYWYRQSLGQGLEFLIYFQGNSAPDKSGLPSDRFSAERTGGSVSTLTIQRTQQEDSAVYLCASSPTVQETQYFGPGTRLLVL.

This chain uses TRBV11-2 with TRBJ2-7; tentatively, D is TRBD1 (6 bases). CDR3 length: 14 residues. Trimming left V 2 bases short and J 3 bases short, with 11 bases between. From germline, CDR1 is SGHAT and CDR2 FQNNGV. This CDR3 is CASSLNGQIYEQYF. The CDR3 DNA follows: TGTGCCAGCAGCTTAAACGGACAGATCTACGAGCAGTACTTC.

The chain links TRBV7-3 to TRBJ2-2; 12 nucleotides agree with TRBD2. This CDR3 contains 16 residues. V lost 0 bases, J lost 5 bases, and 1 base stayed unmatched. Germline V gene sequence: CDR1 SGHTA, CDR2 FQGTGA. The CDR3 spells CASSLTGLAGTGELFF. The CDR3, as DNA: TGTGCCAGCAGCTTAACAGGACTAGCGGGAACCGGGGAGCTGTTTTTT.

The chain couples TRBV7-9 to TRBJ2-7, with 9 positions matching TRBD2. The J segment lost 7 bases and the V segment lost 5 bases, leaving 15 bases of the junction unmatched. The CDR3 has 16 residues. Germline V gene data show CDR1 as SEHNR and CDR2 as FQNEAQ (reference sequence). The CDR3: CASSDPRAGGRREQYF. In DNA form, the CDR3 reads TGTGCCAGCAGCGACCCTCGCGCGGGAGGGCGAAGGGAGCAGTACTTC.

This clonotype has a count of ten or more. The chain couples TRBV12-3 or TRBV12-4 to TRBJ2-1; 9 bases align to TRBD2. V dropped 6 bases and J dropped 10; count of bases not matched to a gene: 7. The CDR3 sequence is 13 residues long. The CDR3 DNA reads TGTGCCAGCAGGCTTAGCGGGAGTGAAGAGCAGTTCTTC. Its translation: CASRLSGSEEQFF.

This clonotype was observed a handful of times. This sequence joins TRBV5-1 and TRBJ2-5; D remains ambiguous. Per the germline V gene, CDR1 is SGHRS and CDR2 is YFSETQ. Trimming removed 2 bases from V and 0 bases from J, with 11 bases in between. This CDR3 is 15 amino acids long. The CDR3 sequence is CASSLGNLYQETQYF. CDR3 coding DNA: TGCGCCAGCAGCTTAGGGAATCTGTACCAAGAGACCCAGTACTTC.

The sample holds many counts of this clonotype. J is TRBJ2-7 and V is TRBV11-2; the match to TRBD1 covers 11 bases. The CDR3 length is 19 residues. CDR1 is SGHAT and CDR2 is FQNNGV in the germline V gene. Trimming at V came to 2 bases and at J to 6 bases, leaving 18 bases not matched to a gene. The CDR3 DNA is TGTGCCAGCAGCTTAACCGGGACAGGGGGACCCCGGGGGGCGTTCGAGCAGTACTTC. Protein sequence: CASSLTGTGGPRGAFEQYF.

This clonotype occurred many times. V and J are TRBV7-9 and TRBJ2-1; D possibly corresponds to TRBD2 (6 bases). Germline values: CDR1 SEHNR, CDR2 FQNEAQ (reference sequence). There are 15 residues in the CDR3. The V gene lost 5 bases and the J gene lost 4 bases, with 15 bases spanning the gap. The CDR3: CASSPPLATYNEQFF. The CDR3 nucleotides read TGTGCCAGCAGCCCGCCGCTAGCGACTTACAATGAGCAGTTCTTC.

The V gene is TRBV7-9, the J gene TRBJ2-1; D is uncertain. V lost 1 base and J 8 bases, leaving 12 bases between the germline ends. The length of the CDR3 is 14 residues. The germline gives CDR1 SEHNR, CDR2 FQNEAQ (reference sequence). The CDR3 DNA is TGTGCCAGCAGCTTAGGGATAACTAAATATGAGCAGTTCTTC. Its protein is CASSLGITKYEQFF.

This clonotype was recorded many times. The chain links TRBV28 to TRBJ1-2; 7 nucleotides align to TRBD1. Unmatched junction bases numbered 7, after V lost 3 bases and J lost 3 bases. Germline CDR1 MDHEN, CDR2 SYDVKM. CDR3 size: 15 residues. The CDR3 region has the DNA TGTGCCAGCAGTTTTTCTAGGGGGCCACACTATGGCTACACCTTC. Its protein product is CASSFSRGPHYGYTF.

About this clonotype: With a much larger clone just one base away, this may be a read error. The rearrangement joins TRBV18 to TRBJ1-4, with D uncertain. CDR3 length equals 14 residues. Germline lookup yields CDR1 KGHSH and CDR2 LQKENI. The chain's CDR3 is CASPPLRVEEKLFF. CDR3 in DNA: TGTGCCAGCCCACCCCTGCGAGTGGAGGAAAAACTGTTTTTT.

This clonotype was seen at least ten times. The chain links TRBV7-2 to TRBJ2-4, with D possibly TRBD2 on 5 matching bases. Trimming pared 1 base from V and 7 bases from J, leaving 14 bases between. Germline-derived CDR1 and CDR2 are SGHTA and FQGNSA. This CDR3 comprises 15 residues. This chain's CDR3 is CASSLGREPGNIQYF. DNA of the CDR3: TGTGCCAGCAGCTTAGGAAGAGAACCGGGGAACATTCAGTACTTC.

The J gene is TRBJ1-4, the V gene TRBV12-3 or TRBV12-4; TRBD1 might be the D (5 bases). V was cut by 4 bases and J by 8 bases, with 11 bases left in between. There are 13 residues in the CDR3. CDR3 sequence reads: CASSSAWGEKLFF. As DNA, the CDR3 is TGTGCCAGCAGTTCGGCGTGGGGGGAAAAACTGTTTTTT.

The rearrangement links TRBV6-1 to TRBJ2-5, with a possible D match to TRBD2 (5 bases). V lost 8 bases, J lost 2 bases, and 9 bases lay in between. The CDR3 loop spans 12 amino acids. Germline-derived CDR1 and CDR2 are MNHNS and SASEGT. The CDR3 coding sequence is TGTGCCAGCCGACCGGGGCAAGAGACCCAGTACTTC. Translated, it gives CASRPGQETQYF.

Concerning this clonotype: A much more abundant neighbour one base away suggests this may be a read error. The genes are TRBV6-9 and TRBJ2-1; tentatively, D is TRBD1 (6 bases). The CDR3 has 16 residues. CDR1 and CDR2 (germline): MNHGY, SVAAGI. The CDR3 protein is CASSLTGIPSYYEQFF. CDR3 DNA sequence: TGTGCCAGCAGTTTAACAGGGATTCCCTCCTACTATGAGCAGTTCTTC.